Presented here are 4 T cell receptor beta chains from one specimen sequenced in a study of CD8 T cells in ankylosing spondylitis. MiXCR was run by TCRdb on the 5' RACE reads, yielding one entry per CDR3 protein. Seen here are roughly 250,000 distinct CDR3 sequences, roughly a tenth observed once, and the top ten hold 2% to 3%. The sample consisted of blood, either unsorted or a sorted T cell fraction (not recorded which). These receptors were taken from a male donor with ankylosing spondylitis or in good health (not recorded which).

This clonotype was counted ten times or more. The V call is TRBV3-1, the J call TRBJ1-1, with a tentative D call TRBD1 (6 bases). The CDR3 is 13 amino acids. CDR1 and CDR2 from the germline V gene are LGHDT and YNNKEL (reference sequence). Trimming left V 5 bases short and J 10 bases short, with 17 bases between. The CDR3 coding sequence is TGTGCCAGCAGCGAAACTGACAGGACCGGAGCTTTCTTT. This translates into CASSETDRTGAFF.

This clonotype was counted many times. The chain has TRBV6-5 and TRBJ2-7, with TRBD1 as a possible D gene (5 bases). The V end lost 1 base, the J end lost 1 base, and 8 bases lay between the germline ends. Germline-derived CDR1 and CDR2 are MNHEY and SVGAGI. This CDR3 is built from 14 residues. The CDR3: CASSYLAGSYEQYF. The CDR3 nucleotides read TGTGCCAGCAGTTACTTAGCAGGGTCCTACGAGCAGTACTTC.

The chain combines TRBV29-1 with TRBJ1-2, with 7 bases fitting TRBD1. Germline V lookup: CDR1 SQVTM, CDR2 ANQGSEA. V shed 2 bases and J 2 bases; nucleotides not matched to a gene: 8. CDR3 length: 15 amino acids. The CDR3, as DNA: TGCAGCGTTGAATCGGGTCTGACAGGGAACTATGGCTACACCTTC. It translates to CSVESGLTGNYGYTF.

At least ten counts were recorded for this clonotype. The V and J genes are TRBV6-1 and TRBJ2-7; 11 bases line up with TRBD2. The CDR3 covers 14 residues. J was trimmed by 6 bases and V by 5 bases; bases with no gene match: 6. CDR1 is MNHNS and CDR2 is SASEGT in the germline V gene. The CDR3 here is CASSPGTSGGEQYF. The CDR3 DNA is TGTGCCAGCAGTCCCGGGACTAGCGGTGGCGAGCAGTACTTC.